This T cell receptor (beta chain) was captured by sequencing in a study of spatial heterogeneity in lung cancer. A single record per CDR3 protein comes from TCRdb applying MiXCR to the 5' RACE reads. Of roughly 70,000 distinct CDR3 sequences in the sample, over 7% were seen once. Time point: blood at routine non-recurrence follow-up after resection. The table lists this clonotype with many counts. Trimming took 3 bases from V and 7 from J; bases not matched to a gene: 4. CDR3 size: 16 residues. From germline, CDR1 is KGHSH and CDR2 LQKENI. The chain couples TRBV18 to TRBJ2-1; 15 nucleotides align to TRBD2. The source of this sequence is a female donor with early-stage non-small cell lung cancer. Specimen: PBMCs, collected at follow-up. The CDR3 here is CASSPRGLAGGNEQFF. CDR3 DNA sequence: TGTGCCAGCTCACCGCGGGGACTAGCGGGAGGTAATGAGCAGTTCTTC.